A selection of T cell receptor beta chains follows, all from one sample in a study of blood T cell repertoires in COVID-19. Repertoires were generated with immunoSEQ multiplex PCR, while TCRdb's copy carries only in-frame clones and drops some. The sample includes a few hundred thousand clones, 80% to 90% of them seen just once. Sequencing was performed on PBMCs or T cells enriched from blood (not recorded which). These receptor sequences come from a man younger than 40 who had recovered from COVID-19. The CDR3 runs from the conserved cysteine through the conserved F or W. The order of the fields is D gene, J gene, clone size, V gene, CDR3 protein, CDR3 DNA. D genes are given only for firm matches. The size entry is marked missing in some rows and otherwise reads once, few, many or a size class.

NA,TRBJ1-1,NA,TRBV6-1,CASSEVRGTEAFF,TGTGCCAGCAGTGAAGTGCGGGGCACTGAAGCTTTCTTT
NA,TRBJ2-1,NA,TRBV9,CASSVLGSSYNEQFF,TGTGCCAGCAGCGTACTTGGGAGCTCCTACAATGAGCAGTTCTTC
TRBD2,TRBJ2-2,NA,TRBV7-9,CASSGYRGENTGELFF,TGTGCCAGCAGCGGATACCGGGGGGAGAACACCGGGGAGCTGTTTTTT
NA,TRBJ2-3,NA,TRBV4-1,CASSPTGSTDTQYF,TGCGCCAGCAGCCCGACCGGGAGCACAGATACGCAGTATTTT
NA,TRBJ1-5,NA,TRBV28,CASSFALRGGNQPQHF,TGTGCCAGCAGTTTTGCCCTACGGGGTGGCAATCAGCCCCAGCATTTT
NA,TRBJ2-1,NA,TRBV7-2,CASSSYLGGYNEQFF,TGTGCCAGCAGCTCCTACCTGGGGGGATACAATGAGCAGTTCTTC
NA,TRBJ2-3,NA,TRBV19,CASSRVAASTDTQYF,TGTGCCAGCTCGAGGGTCGCCGCTAGCACAGATACGCAGTATTTT
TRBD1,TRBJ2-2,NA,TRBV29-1,CSVVGDRGLGTGELFF,TGCAGCGTTGTTGGGGACAGGGGGCTGGGCACCGGGGAGCTGTTTTTT
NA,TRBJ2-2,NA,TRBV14,CASSQVFSSSTGELFF,TGTGCCAGCAGCCAAGTCTTCTCGAGTTCCACCGGGGAGCTGTTTTTT
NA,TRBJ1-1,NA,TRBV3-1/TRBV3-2,CASSAAAEAFF,TGTGCCAGCAGCGCCGCAGCTGAAGCTTTCTTT
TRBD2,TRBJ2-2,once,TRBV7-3,CASSETSGGPTYTGELFF,TGTGCCAGCAGCGAAACTAGCGGGGGGCCTACATACACCGGGGAGCTGTTTTTT
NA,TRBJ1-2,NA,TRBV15,CATSRSPGPGGNYGYTF,TGTGCCACCAGCAGATCCCCAGGGCCAGGTGGGAACTATGGCTACACCTTC
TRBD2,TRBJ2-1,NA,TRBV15,CATSRQRGGNEQFF,TGTGCCACCAGCAGACAGCGGGGGGGCAATGAGCAGTTCTTC
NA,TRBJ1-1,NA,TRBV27,CASSRPTRGSEAFF,TGTGCCAGCAGTAGACCTACTCGGGGTTCTGAAGCTTTCTTT
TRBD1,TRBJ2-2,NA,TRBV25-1,CASRTGGTGGIGELFF,TGTGCCAGCCGAACTGGAGGGACAGGGGGCATCGGGGAGCTGTTTTTT
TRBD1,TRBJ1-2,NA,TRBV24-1,CATSDSLGQGEYGYTF,TGTGCCACCAGTGATTCGTTGGGACAGGGAGAGTATGGCTACACCTTC
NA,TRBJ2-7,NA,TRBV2,CASSEQGILYEQYF,TGTGCCAGCAGTGAGCAGGGGATCCTGTACGAGCAGTACTTC
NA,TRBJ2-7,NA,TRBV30,CAWSSGAGRNEQYF,TGTGCCTGGAGTTCAGGGGCGGGTCGAAACGAGCAGTACTTC
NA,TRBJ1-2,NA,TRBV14,CASSPAGVYGYTF,TGTGCCAGCAGCCCTGCGGGTGTCTATGGCTACACCTTC
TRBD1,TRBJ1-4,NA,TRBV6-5,CASSPTGTNEKLFF,TGTGCCAGCAGCCCGACAGGGACTAATGAAAAACTGTTTTTT
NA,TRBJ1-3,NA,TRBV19,CATSRGLSGNTIYF,TGTGCCACGTCACGGGGGTTGTCTGGAAACACCATATATTTT
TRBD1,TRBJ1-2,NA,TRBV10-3,CATKDRGQLKYGYTF,TGTGCCACCAAGGACAGGGGACAGCTCAAATATGGCTACACCTTC
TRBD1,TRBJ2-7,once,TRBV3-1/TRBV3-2,CASRGWTGGNYEQYF,TGTGCCAGCAGGGGGTGGACAGGGGGCAACTACGAGCAGTACTTC
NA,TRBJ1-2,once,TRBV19,CASSQRSYGYTF,TGTGCCAGTAGTCAACGGTCTTACGGCTACACCTTC
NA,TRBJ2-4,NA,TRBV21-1,CASSKGPGSSNIQYF,TGTGCCAGCAGCAAAGGGCCAGGGTCGTCAAACATTCAGTACTTC
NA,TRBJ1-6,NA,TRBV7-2,CASSLPALYSPLHF,TGTGCCAGCAGCTTACCCGCTCTATATTCACCCCTCCACTTT
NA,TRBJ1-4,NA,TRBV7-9,CASSLFGTGQLNEKLFF,TGTGCCAGCAGCTTATTTGGCACCGGACAGCTAAATGAAAAACTGTTTTTT
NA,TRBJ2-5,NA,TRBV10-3,CAISESGDTQETQYF,TGTGCCATCAGTGAGTCGGGGGACACGCAAGAGACCCAGTACTTC
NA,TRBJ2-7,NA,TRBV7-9,CASSTQGYEQYF,TGTGCCAGCAGCACCCAGGGTTACGAGCAGTACTTC
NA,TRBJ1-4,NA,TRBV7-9,CASSLRGGEKLFF,TGTGCCAGCAGCTTACGCGGAGGGGAAAAACTGTTTTTT
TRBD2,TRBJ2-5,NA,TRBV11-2,CASSFPGGQETQYF,TGTGCCAGCAGCTTCCCGGGGGGGCAAGAGACCCAGTACTTC
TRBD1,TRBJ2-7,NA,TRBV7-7,CASSTGTGGLTEQYF,TGTGCTAGCAGCACGGGGACAGGGGGCCTGACCGAGCAGTACTTC
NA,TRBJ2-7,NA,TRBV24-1,CATSDRRDTHSYEQYF,TGTGCCACCAGTGATCGCCGGGACACCCACTCCTACGAGCAGTACTTC
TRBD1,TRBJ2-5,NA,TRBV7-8,CASSFTSPGQGWETQYF,TGTGCCAGCAGCTTTACTTCTCCGGGACAGGGGTGGGAGACCCAGTACTTC
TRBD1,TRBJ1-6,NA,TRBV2,CASSVEGQLNSPLHF,TGTGCCAGCAGTGTAGAGGGACAGCTTAATTCACCCCTCCACTTT
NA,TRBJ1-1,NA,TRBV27,CASRVRVTPGTEAFF,TGTGCCAGCAGGGTGAGGGTGACGCCGGGGACTGAAGCTTTCTTT
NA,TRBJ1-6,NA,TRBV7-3,CASSPEGSYNSPLHF,TGTGCCAGCAGCCCCGAGGGATCCTATAATTCACCCCTCCACTTT
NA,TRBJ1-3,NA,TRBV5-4,CASSDQGNNAGNTIYF,TGTGCCAGCAGCGACCAGGGGAATAATGCTGGAAACACCATATATTTT
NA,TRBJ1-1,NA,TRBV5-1,CASREGPNTEAFF,TGCGCCAGCAGGGAGGGCCCGAACACTGAAGCTTTCTTT
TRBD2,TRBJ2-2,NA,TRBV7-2,CASSLAPSGTGELFF,TGTGCCAGCAGCCTAGCTCCTAGCGGCACCGGGGAGCTGTTTTTT
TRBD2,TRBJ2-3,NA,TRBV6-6,CASSPSSGAFVGDTQYF,TGTGCCAGCAGTCCATCTAGCGGGGCATTTGTGGGAGATACGCAGTATTTT
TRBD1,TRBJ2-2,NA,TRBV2,CASRKQGTGELFF,TGTGCCAGCAGGAAACAGGGGACCGGGGAGCTGTTTTTT
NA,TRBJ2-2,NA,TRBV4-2,CASSPAGLDYTGELFF,TGTGCCAGCAGCCCTGCGGGGCTGGACTACACCGGGGAGCTGTTTTTT